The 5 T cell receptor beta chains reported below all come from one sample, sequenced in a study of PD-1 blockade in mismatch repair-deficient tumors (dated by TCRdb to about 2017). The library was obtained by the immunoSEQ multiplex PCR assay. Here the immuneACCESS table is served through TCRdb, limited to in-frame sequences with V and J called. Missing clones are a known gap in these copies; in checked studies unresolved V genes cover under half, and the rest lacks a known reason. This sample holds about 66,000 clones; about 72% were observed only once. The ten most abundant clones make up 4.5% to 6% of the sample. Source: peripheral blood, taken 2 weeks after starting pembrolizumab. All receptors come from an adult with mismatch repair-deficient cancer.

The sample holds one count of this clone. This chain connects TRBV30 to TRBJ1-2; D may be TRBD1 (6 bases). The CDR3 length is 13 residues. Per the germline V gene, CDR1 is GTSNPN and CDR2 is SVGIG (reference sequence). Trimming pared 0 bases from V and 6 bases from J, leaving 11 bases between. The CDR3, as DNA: TGTGCCTGGAGTGTACAAACAGGGAATGGCTACACCTTC. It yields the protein CAWSVQTGNGYTF.

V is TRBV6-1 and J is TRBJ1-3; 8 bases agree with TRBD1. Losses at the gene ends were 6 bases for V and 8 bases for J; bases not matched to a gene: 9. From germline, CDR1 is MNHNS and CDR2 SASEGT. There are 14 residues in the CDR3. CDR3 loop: CASSEQGDGDTIYF. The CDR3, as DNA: TGTGCCAGCAGCGAACAGGGGGACGGAGACACCATATATTTT.

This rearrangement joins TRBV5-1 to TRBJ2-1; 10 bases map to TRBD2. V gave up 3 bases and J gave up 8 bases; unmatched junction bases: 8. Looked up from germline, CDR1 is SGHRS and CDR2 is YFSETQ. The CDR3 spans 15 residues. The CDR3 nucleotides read TGCGCCAGCAGCTACCCTAGCGGGAGTTTGGATGAGCAGTTCTTC. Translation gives CASSYPSGSLDEQFF. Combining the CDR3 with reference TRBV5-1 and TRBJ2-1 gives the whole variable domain KAGVTQTPRYLIKTRGQQVTLSCSPISGHRSVSWYQQTPGQGLQFLFEYFSETQRNKGNFPGRFSGRQFSNSRSEMNVSTLELGDSALYLCASSYPSGSLDEQFFGPGTRLTVL.

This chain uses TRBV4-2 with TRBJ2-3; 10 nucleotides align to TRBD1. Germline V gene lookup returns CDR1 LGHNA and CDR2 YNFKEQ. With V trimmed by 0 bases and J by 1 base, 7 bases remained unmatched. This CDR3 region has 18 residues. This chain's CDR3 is CASSQESPGTGGTDTQYF. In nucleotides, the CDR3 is TGTGCCAGCAGCCAAGAGTCCCCCGGGACAGGGGGCACAGATACGCAGTATTTT.

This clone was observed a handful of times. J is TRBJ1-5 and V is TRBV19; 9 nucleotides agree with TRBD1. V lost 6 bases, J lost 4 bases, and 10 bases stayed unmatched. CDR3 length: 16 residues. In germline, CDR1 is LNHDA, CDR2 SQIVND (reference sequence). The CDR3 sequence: CASSPHRDRENQPQHF. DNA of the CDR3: TGTGCCAGTAGCCCCCACCGGGACAGGGAAAATCAGCCCCAGCATTTT.